This paragraph covers one T cell receptor (beta chain) sequence. This record comes from a study of graft-versus-host responses after intestinal transplantation. Sequencing used immunoSEQ multiplex PCR; TCRdb keeps in-frame clones, though not all of them. The sample has about 40,000 clones, about 90% seen once. The source is a human patient who received an intestinal transplant, so some T cells may come from the graft donor. The sample consisted of PBMCs, taken approximately 320 days after intestinal transplant.

The CDR3 DNA is TGTGCCAGCAGCAAAGGGCAGGGAAACACCATATATTTT. Translating gives CASSKGQGNTIYF. This chain links TRBV21-1 with TRBJ1-3; the listed D gene, TRBD1, was not tested against the DNA. TRBV21-1 is listed as a pseudogene. This CDR3 contains 13 residues.